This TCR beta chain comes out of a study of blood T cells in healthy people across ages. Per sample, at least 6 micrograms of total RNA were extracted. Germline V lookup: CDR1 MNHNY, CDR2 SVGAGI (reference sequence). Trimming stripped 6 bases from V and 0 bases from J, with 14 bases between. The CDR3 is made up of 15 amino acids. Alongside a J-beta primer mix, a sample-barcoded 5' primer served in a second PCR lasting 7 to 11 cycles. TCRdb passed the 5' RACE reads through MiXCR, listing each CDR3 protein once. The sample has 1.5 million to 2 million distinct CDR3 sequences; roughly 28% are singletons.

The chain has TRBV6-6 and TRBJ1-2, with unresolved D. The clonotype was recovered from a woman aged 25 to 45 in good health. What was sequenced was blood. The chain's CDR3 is CASRGGEGTNYGYTF. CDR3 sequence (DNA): TGTGCCAGCAGAGGAGGCGAAGGGACTAACTATGGCTACACCTTC.